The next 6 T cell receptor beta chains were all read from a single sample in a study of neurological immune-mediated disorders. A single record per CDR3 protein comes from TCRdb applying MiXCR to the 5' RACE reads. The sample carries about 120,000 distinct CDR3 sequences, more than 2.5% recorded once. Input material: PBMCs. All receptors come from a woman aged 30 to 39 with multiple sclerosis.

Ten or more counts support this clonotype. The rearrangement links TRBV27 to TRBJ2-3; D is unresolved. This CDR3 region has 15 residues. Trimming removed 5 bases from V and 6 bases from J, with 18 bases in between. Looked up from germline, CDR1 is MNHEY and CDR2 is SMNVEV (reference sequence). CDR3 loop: CASSPRRSGRDTQYF. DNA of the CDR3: TGTGCCAGCAGTCCCCGGCGGTCAGGACGGGATACGCAGTATTTT.

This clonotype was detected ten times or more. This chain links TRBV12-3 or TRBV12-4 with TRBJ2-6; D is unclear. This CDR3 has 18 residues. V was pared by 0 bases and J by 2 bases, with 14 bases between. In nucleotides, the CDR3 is TGTGCCAGCAGTTTAGCGCTATTACGGCAGGCTGGGGCCAACGTCCTGACTTTC. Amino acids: CASSLALLRQAGANVLTF.

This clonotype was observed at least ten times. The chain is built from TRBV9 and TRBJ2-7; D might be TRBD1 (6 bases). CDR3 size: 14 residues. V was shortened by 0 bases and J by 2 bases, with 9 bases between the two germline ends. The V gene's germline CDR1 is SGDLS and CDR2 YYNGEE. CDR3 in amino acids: CASSVDPGAYEQYF. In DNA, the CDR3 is TGTGCCAGCAGCGTAGACCCAGGGGCCTACGAGCAGTACTTC.

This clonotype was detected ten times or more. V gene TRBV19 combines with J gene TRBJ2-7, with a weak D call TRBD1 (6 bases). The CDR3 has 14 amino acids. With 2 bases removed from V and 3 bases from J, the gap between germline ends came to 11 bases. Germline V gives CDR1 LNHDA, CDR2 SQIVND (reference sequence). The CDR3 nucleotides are TGTGCCAGTAGTATAAACGACAGGAGCTACGAGCAGTACTTC. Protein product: CASSINDRSYEQYF.

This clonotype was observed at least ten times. The CDR3 DNA reads TGCAGTGCACGGACAGGGGGCGTTTCGAACACCGGGGAGCTGTTTTTT. The encoded protein is CSARTGGVSNTGELFF. The V and J genes are TRBV20-1 and TRBJ2-2; 11 bases line up with TRBD1. The J segment lost 0 bases and the V segment lost 6 bases, leaving 6 bases of the junction unmatched. Germline lookup yields CDR1 DFQATT and CDR2 SNEGSKA (reference sequence). The CDR3 length is 16 residues.

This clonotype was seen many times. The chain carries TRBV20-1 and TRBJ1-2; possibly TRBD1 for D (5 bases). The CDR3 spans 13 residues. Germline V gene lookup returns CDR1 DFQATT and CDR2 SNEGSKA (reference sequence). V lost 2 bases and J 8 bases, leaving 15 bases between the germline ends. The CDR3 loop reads CSARLDGKGGYTF. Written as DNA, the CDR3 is TGCAGTGCTAGATTGGATGGGAAGGGGGGCTACACCTTC.